The following is a TCR beta chain sequence with its context. Other DNA variants within this sample encode the same CDR3. The germline V gene encodes CDR1 SEHNR and CDR2 FQNEAQ (reference sequence). V lost 3 bases to trimming and J lost 4 bases; unmatched junction nucleotides: 4. The length of the CDR3 is 16 residues. For each subset, genomic DNA was distributed in equal portions over several immunoSEQ plates. Profiling relied on immunoSEQ multiplex PCR, and the TCRdb table lists in-frame clones only, not all of them. This sample has approximately 1.5 million clones; about 98% occur once, and the top ten carry roughly 0.45%. This sample stems from a study of shared clonotypes between healthy human individuals.

The receptor's source is a man between 25 and 39 years old in good health. The gene calls are TRBV7-9 and TRBJ2-1; 12 nucleotides line up with TRBD2. The sample taken for sequencing was naive CD4+ T cells sorted from blood. Stated subset: CD45RA+ positively selected. CDR3 sequence (DNA): TGTGCCAGCAGCTTTAGTACTAGCGGGGGGTACAATGAGCAGTTCTTC. Translated: CASSFSTSGGYNEQFF.